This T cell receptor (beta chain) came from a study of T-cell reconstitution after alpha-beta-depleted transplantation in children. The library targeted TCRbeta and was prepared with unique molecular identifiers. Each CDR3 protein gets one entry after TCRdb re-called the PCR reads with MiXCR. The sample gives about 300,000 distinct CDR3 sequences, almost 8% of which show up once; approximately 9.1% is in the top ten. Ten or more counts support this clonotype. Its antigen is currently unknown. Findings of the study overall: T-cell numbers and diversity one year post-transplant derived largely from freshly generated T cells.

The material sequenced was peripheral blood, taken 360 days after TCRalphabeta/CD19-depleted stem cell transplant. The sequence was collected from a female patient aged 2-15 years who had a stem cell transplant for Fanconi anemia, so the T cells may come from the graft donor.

The DNA for the CDR3 is TGTGCCAGCAGTTCGACAGGCGATACGCAGTATTTT. Amino acid sequence: CASSSTGDTQYF. The rearrangement links TRBV12-3 or TRBV12-4 to TRBJ2-3, with D maybe TRBD1 (6 bases). The CDR3 is 12 residues long. V lost 4 bases, J lost 6 bases, and 8 bases lay in between.